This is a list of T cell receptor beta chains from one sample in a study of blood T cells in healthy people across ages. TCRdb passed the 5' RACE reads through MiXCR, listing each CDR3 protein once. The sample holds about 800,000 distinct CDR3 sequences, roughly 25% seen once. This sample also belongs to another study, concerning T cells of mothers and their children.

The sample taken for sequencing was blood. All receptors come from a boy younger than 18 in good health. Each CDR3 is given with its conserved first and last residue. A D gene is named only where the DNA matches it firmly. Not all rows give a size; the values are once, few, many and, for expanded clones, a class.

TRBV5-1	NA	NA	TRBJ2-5	CASSLIGGPETQYF	TGCGCCAGCAGCTTGATCGGGGGACCAGAGACCCAGTACTTC
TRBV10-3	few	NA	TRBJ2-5	CAISEGSVQETQYF	TGTGCCATCAGTGAGGGAAGTGTCCAAGAGACCCAGTACTTC
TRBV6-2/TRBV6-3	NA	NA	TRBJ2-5	CASSYGGRTYRYKQYF	TGTGCCAGCAGTTATGGGGGACGGACCTACCGCTACAAGCAGTACTTC
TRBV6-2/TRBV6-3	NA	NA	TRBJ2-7	CASSYSSSAVTYEQYF	TGTGCCAGCAGTTACTCGAGTTCCGCAGTCACCTACGAGCAGTACTTC
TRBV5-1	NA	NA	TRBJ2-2	CASSLVGHTGELFF	TGCGCCAGCAGCTTGGTGGGGCACACCGGGGAGCTGTTTTTT
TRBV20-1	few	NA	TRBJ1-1	CSARRDGSTEAFF	TGCAGTGCTAGACGGGATGGGTCAACTGAAGCTTTCTTT
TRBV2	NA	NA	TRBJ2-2	CASSEALGVPTGELFF	TGTGCCAGCAGTGAAGCGTTGGGTGTTCCCACCGGGGAGCTGTTTTTT
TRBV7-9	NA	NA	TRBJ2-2	CASSLPGNPTGELFF	TGTGCCAGCAGCTTACCTGGCAACCCCACCGGGGAGCTGTTTTTT
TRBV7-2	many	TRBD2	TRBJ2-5	CASSPPGGQETQYF	TGTGCCAGCTCACCGCCCGGGGGGCAAGAGACCCAGTACTTC
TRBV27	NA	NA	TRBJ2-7	CASSGFGTLGSYEQYF	TGTGCCAGCAGCGGGTTCGGGACACTAGGCTCCTACGAGCAGTACTTC
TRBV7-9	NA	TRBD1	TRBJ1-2	CASNPSQGGYGYTF	TGTGCCAGCAACCCATCACAGGGGGGATATGGCTACACCTTC
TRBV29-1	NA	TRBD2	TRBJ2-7	CSVGGRGPSYEQYF	TGCAGCGTTGGGGGGAGGGGCCCTTCCTACGAGCAGTACTTC
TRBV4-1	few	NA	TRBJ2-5	CASSPEGGRQETQYF	TGCGCCAGCAGCCCAGAGGGGGGCCGCCAAGAGACCCAGTACTTC
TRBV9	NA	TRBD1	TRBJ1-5	CASSGGTGDNQPQHF	TGTGCCAGCAGCGGGGGGACAGGGGACAATCAGCCCCAGCATTTT
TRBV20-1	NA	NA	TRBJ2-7	CSASRPGGTRPYEQYF	TGCAGTGCTAGCAGACCCGGCGGGACAAGACCGTACGAGCAGTACTTC
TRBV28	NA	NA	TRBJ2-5	CASSWESNGGQYF	TGTGCCAGCAGTTGGGAGTCTAATGGGGGCCAGTACTTC
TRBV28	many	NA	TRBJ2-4	CASSLSKNIQYF	TGTGCCAGCAGCTTATCCAAAAACATTCAGTACTTC
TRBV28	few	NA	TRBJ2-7	CASRRQYEQYF	TGTGCCAGCAGGCGACAGTACGAGCAGTACTTC
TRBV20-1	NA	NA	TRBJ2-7	CSARDPLAPSSYEQYF	TGCAGTGCTAGAGATCCTCTAGCGCCGAGCTCCTACGAGCAGTACTTC
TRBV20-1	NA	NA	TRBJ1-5	CSARSSNQPQHF	TGCAGTGCTAGATCTAGCAATCAGCCCCAGCATTTT
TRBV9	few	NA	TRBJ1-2	CASSVDGNYGYTF	TGTGCCAGCAGCGTGGACGGAAACTATGGCTACACCTTC
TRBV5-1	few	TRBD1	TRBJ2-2	CASRGQVVVTGELFF	TGCGCCAGCAGAGGACAGGTTGTGGTCACCGGGGAGTTGTTTTTT
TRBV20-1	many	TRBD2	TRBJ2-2	CSARAPNLAGGYTGELFF	TGCAGTGCTAGAGCCCCAAATCTAGCGGGAGGATACACCGGGGAGCTGTTTTTT
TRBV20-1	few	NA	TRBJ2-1	CSASKPGRNEQFF	TGCAGTGCTTCTAAGCCTGGGAGAAATGAGCAGTTCTTC
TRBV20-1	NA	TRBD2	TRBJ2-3	CSARVLAGEIDTQYF	TGCAGTGCTAGGGTACTAGCGGGAGAGATAGATACGCAGTATTTT
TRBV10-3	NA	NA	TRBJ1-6	CAISESLGTLHF	TGTGCCATCAGTGAGTCTCTGGGGACCCTCCACTTT
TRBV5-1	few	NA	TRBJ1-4	CASSWSALNEKLFF	TGCGCCAGCAGCTGGTCAGCTCTGAATGAAAAACTGTTTTTT
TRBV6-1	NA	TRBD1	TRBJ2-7	CASKTGTGLFDEQYF	TGTGCCAGCAAGACCGGGACAGGCCTTTTTGACGAGCAGTACTTC